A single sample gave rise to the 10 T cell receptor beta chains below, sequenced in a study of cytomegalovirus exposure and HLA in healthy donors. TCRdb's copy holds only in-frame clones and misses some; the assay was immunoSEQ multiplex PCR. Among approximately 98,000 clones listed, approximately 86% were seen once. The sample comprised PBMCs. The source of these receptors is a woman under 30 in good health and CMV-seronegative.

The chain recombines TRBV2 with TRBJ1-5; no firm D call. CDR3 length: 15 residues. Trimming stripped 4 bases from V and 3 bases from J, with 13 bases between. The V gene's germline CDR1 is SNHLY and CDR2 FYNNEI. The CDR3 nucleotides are TGTGCCAGCAGTGGGTCAAACCTGGCCAATCAGCCCCAGCATTTT. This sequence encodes CASSGSNLANQPQHF.

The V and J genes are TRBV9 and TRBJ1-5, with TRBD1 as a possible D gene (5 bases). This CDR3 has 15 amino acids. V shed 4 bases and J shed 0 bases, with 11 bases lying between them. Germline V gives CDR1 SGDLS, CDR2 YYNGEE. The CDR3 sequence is CASSSGGYSNQPQHF. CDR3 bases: TGTGCCAGCAGCTCCGGGGGGTATAGCAATCAGCCCCAGCATTTT.

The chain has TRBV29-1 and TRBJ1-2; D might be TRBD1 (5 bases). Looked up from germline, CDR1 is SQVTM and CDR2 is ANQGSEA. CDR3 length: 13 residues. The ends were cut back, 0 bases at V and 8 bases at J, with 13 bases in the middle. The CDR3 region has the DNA TGCAGCGTTGAAGACCTAGGAAGACAGGGCTACACCTTC. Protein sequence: CSVEDLGRQGYTF. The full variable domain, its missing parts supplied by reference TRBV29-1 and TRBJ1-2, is SAVISQKPSRDICQRGTSLTIQCQVDSQVTMMFWYRQQPGQSLTLIATANQGSEATYESGFVIDKFPISRPNLTFSTLTVSNMSPEDSSIYLCSVEDLGRQGYTFGSGTRLTVV.

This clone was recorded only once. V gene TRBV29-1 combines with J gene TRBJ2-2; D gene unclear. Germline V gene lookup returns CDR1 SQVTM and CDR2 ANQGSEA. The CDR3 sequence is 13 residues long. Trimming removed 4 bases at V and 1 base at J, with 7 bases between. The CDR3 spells CSVAVKNTGELFF. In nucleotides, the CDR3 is TGCAGCGTTGCGGTTAAGAACACCGGGGAGCTGTTTTTT.

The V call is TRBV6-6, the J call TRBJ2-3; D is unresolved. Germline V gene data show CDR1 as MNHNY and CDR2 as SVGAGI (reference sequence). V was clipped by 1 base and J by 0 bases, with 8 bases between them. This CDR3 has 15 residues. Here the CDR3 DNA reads TGTGCCAGCAGTTACTTCCAGACTAGCACAGATACGCAGTATTTT. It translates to CASSYFQTSTDTQYF.

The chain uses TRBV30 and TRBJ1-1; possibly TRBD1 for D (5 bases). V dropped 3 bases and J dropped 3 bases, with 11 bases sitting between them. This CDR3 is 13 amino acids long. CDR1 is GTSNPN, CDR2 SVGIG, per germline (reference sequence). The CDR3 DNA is TGTGCCTGGAGCGCGGGGGGGGACACTGAAGCTTTCTTT. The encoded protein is CAWSAGGDTEAFF.

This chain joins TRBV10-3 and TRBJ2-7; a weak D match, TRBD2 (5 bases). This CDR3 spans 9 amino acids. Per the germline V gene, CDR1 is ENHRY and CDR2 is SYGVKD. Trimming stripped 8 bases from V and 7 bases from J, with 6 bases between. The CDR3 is CAIGSEQYF. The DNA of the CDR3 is TGTGCCATCGGGAGTGAGCAGTACTTC.

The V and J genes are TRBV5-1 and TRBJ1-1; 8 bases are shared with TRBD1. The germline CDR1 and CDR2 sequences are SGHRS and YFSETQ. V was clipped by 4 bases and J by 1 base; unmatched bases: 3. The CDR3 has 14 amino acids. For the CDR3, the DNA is TGCGCCAGCAGCCTCACAGGGGGGAACACTGAAGCTTTCTTT. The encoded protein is CASSLTGGNTEAFF.

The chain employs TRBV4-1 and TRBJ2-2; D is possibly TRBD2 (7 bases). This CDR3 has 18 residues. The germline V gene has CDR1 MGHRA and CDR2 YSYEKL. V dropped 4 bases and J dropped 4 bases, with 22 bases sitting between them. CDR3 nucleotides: TGCGCCAGCAGCCCCTCGGCCGGGGGGCCTTCGAGCACCGGGGAGCTGTTTTTT. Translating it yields CASSPSAGGPSSTGELFF.

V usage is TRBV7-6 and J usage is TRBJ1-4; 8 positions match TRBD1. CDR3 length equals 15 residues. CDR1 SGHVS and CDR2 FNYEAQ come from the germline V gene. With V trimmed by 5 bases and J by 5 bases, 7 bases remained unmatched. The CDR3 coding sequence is TGTGCCAGCAGCCCAGGGGCAGGGGGCAATGAAAAACTGTTTTTT. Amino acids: CASSPGAGGNEKLFF.